This TCR beta chain originates from a study of cytotoxic CD8 clonotypes in ibrutinib-treated CLL (dated by TCRdb to 2020 to 2023). With respect to the entire study: The cohort included roughly 15 treatment-naive and some twelve relapsed/refractory patients; some 18 were IGHV unmutated. Partial responses were observed in some 24 patients and complete responses in 2; after a median follow-up of 68 months, remission was maintained in approximately 15 patients and progression was observed in approximately 12. Response samples were taken after a median of approximately 13 months on treatment, ranging from roughly 6 to 36 months. An average of 255,043 productive templates and roughly 94,000 productive rearrangements was obtained per sample. Longitudinal samples were available for about 30% of the 86 trial participants. Cryopreserved peripheral blood mononuclear cells were collected before treatment, at response, and at either disease progression or sustained remission. Results the study describes overall, beyond this receptor: Sustained-remission and progressing patients did not have matched sampling times, and lymph node repertoires were not examined. Public clonotypes were rare and either contracted or stayed stable during treatment, and the rise in clonality at ibrutinib response reflected the expansion of private clonotypes. At ibrutinib response clonality went up, during sustained remission it held steady, and at progression it dropped back toward baseline. Baseline clonality exceeded that of age-matched healthy donors and correlated strongly with circulating CD8+ T-cell counts.

A note on this clone: This clone's antigen is unknown. No base quality values were provided; no much bigger clone lies one nucleotide off.

Unmatched junction bases come to 4, with V trimmed by 3 bases and J by 3 bases. Its CDR3 holds 15 amino acids, cysteine through phenylalanine. The kept DNA is CDR3 alone, 45 bases in frame from the first base. Via the germline V gene, CDR1 is MGHDK and CDR2 SYGVNS. For TCR beta library preparation, 1.5 to 2 micrograms of genomic DNA was extracted from cryopreserved PBMCs. Longitudinal blood samples from CLL patients on ibrutinib monotherapy were analyzed using high-throughput TCR beta sequencing. The patients were enrolled in a single-center, open-label phase 2 trial of ibrutinib monotherapy. The goal of deep resolution MiSeq sequencing was a depth between 1 in 1 million and 1 in 200,000 T cells, and coverage averaged 10x per clonotype. The immunoSEQ hsTCRB Kit was used to generate the TCR beta libraries. Regarding the original processing steps: ImmunoSEQ Data Assistant and ImmunoSEQ Analyzer were used for data analysis, and V, D and J genes were assigned according to IMGT definitions. Clonality, which ranges from 0 to 1, was calculated as one minus the normalized Shannon entropy of productive rearrangement frequencies. Public clonotype analysis was restricted to overrepresented clonotypes comprising at least 0.05% of each patient's repertoire. Approximately 14 age-matched healthy donor repertoires from immuneACCESS served as clonality controls. TCRdb retrieved this table from immuneACCESS and kept in-frame rearrangements only. Not all clones are present; in checked studies, unresolved V genes account for under half, and no reason is known for the remainder. V, J and clone size were drawn from that table, and D and trimming were deduced from the DNA. This sample has some 310,000 clones in its table, and just under 80% of those were observed once. The ten largest make up 6.5% to 8.5% of the sample.

The source was PBMCs, collected before ibrutinib treatment. The chain is encoded by TRBV25-1 joined to TRBJ2-1; 8 nucleotides in the junction match TRBD2. This TCR was recovered from a human donor with chronic lymphocytic leukemia. This receptor has the CDR3 CASSDGGRSYNEQFF. Read as DNA, the sequence is TGTGCCAGCAGTGACGGCGGGAGGAGCTACAATGAGCAGTTCTTC.